What follows are 18 T cell receptor beta chains derived from one specimen sequenced in a study of blood T cells in healthy people across ages. The authors ran a second PCR of about 6 to 12 cycles using a sample-barcoded 5' primer and a J-beta primer mix. TCRdb used MiXCR to reprocess the 5' RACE reads, holding one entry per CDR3 protein. The repertoire holds about 1.5 million distinct CDR3 sequences, with roughly 43% as singletons. Sequenced input: blood. The origin of the receptors is a woman in her late teens or twenties in good health.

This clonotype was recorded only once. The chain uses TRBV5-1 and TRBJ1-1; D not certain. Trimming removed 0 bases from V and 1 base from J, with 13 bases in between. This CDR3 has 16 amino acids. Germline CDR1 SGHRS, CDR2 YFSETQ. DNA for the CDR3: TGCGCCAGCAGCTTGGATTTGGGGAGGACGAACACTGAAGCTTTCTTT. Encoded protein: CASSLDLGRTNTEAFF.

This chain joins TRBV3-1 and TRBJ1-2, with D possibly matching TRBD1 (6 bases). Per germline, CDR1 LGHDT and CDR2 YNNKEL (reference sequence). V was shortened by 0 bases and J by 0 bases, with 11 bases between the two germline ends. There are 16 residues in the CDR3. Here the CDR3 DNA reads TGTGCCAGCAGCCAAGATTGGAGGACAGCTAACTATGGCTACACCTTC. Protein product: CASSQDWRTANYGYTF.

This chain connects TRBV7-2 to TRBJ2-4; D assignment may be TRBD1 or TRBD2 (6 bases each). V was clipped by 11 bases and J by 3 bases, with 17 bases between them. CDR1 SGHTA and CDR2 FQGNSA come from the germline V gene. CDR3 length: 14 amino acids. CDR3 loop: CAASQGGFKNIQYF. For the CDR3, the DNA is TGTGCCGCGAGTCAAGGGGGGTTCAAAAACATTCAGTACTTC. The full variable domain, with the rest looked up from reference TRBV7-2 and TRBJ2-4, is GAGVSQSPSNKVTEKGKDVELRCDPISGHTALYWYRQSLGQGLEFLIYFQGNSAPDKSGLPSDRFSAERTGGSVSTLTIQRTQQEDSAVYLCAASQGGFKNIQYFGAGTRLSVL.

This clonotype was recorded only once. The chain combines TRBV25-1 with TRBJ1-3, with TRBD1 as a possible D gene (5 bases). The CDR3 contains 16 residues. Germline V gene sequence: CDR1 MGHDK, CDR2 SYGVNS. The ends were cut back, 4 bases at V and 3 bases at J, with 16 bases in the middle. The CDR3 DNA is TGTGCCAGCAGTGGCCTGGCCCAGGGTGATGGAAACACCATATATTTT. Translated, it gives CASSGLAQGDGNTIYF.

In this sample, this clonotype turned up a few times. V and J are TRBV29-1 and TRBJ2-5, with 8 bases fitting TRBD2. Per germline, CDR1 SQVTM and CDR2 ANQGSEA. This CDR3 has 12 residues. V was pared by 5 bases and J by 5 bases, with 4 bases of the junction left unmatched. In DNA form, the CDR3 reads TGCAGCGTTCTCGGGAGGGGTGAGACCCAGTACTTC. As protein: CSVLGRGETQYF.

This clonotype has a single count. This chain uses TRBV30 with TRBJ2-2, with D unclear. CDR3 length equals 13 residues. Trimming left V 5 bases short and J 10 bases short, with 17 bases between. Germline loops: CDR1 GTSNPN, CDR2 SVGIG (reference sequence). The CDR3 sequence: CAWEPGPLPELFF. For the CDR3, the DNA is TGTGCCTGGGAGCCCGGGCCCCTTCCGGAGCTGTTTTTT.

This chain connects TRBV29-1 to TRBJ2-7; 9 bases match TRBD2. In germline, CDR1 is SQVTM, CDR2 ANQGSEA. The V and J ends lost 4 bases and 3 bases, in that order; junction bases with no gene match: 10. The CDR3 sequence is 15 residues long. CDR3 amino acids: CSVVIRLADSYEQYF. The CDR3 DNA sequence: TGCAGCGTTGTAATCCGACTAGCGGACAGCTACGAGCAGTACTTC.

This clonotype occurred a few times. V gene TRBV7-2 combines with J gene TRBJ2-7; 11 positions match TRBD2. CDR3 length: 15 residues. Looked up from germline, CDR1 is SGHTA and CDR2 is FQGNSA. J was trimmed by 5 bases and V by 5 bases; bases with no gene match: 8. This CDR3 is CASSLLAGGFDEQYF. The CDR3 bases are TGTGCCAGCAGCCTCCTAGCGGGGGGTTTCGACGAGCAGTACTTC.

The chain employs TRBV20-1 and TRBJ1-1; a possible D gene is TRBD1 (5 bases). V lost 1 base to trimming and J lost 7 bases, with 13 bases between them. CDR1 is DFQATT and CDR2 is SNEGSKA in the germline V gene (reference sequence). The CDR3 is 13 amino acids. Written as DNA, the CDR3 is TGCAGTGCTAGAGGGTTGGCAGGGCGTGAAGCTTTCTTT. This gives the protein CSARGLAGREAFF.

The chain uses TRBV7-9 and TRBJ2-1; the match to TRBD2 covers 16 bases. From germline, CDR1 is SEHNR and CDR2 FQNEAQ (reference sequence). The CDR3 covers 14 residues. After removal of 5 bases from V and 14 bases from J, the junction contained 6 bases not matched to a gene. CDR3 protein: CASSAGTSGRVKFF. As DNA, the CDR3 is TGTGCCAGCAGCGCCGGGACTAGCGGGAGGGTAAAGTTCTTC.

About this clonotype: At one end, the junction sequence differs from germline, possibly due to a read error. The chain combines TRBV5-5 with TRBJ1-2; tentative D call: TRBD1 (6 bases). This CDR3 has 15 residues. Germline-derived CDR1 and CDR2 are SGHKS and YYEKEE (reference sequence). CDR3 loop: CASSFGQPSNYGYAF. The CDR3 DNA reads as TGTGCCAGCAGCTTCGGACAGCCTTCTAACTATGGCTACGCCTTC. The full variable domain, in which reference TRBV5-5 and TRBJ1-2 provide the parts outside the CDR3, is DAGVTQSPTHLIKTRGQQVTLRCSPISGHKSVSWYQQVLGQGPQFIFQYYEKEERGRGNFPDRFSARQFPNYSSELNVNALLLGDSALYLCASSFGQPSNYGYAFGSGTRLTVV.

CDR3 residues: CASSWDRVEQPQHF. CDR3 DNA: TGTGCCAGCAGTTGGGACAGGGTGGAACAGCCCCAGCATTTT. This chain joins TRBV12-3 or TRBV12-4 and TRBJ1-5, with 9 bases lining up with TRBD1. The CDR3 runs 14 residues. The trim removed 4 bases at V and 7 bases at J, leaving 5 bases unmatched.

This clonotype was counted a few times. V gene TRBV18 combines with J gene TRBJ1-1, with unresolved D. The CDR3 covers 12 residues. Germline V CDR1 and CDR2: KGHSH, LQKENI. V lost 1 base and J 8 bases, leaving 8 bases between the germline ends. The CDR3: CASSPLREEAFF. Written as DNA, the CDR3 is TGTGCCAGCTCACCACTTCGGGAGGAAGCTTTCTTT.

V and J are TRBV20-1 and TRBJ1-5; 7 bases are a match to TRBD1. The CDR3 contains 12 residues. CDR1 and CDR2 (germline): DFQATT, SNEGSKA (reference sequence). The V and J ends lost 6 bases and 9 bases, in that order; junction bases with no gene match: 8. CDR3 in DNA: TGCAGTGCGGGACAGCCTAAGCGGCCCCAGCATTTT. It yields the protein CSAGQPKRPQHF.

This clonotype was seen ten or more times. The V and J genes are TRBV29-1 and TRBJ1-5, with D possibly matching TRBD1 (5 bases). Germline assignment: CDR1 SQVTM and CDR2 ANQGSEA. The CDR3 has 13 amino acids. Between the trimmed V and J ends, which lost 3 bases and 4 bases, there was a span of 10 bases. The CDR3 DNA sequence: TGCAGCGTTGACCAAGGGGAGAATCAGCCCCAGCATTTT. Protein product: CSVDQGENQPQHF.

This clonotype was detected a few times. This rearrangement joins TRBV7-9 to TRBJ1-1; TRBD1 aligns across 7 bases. Germline CDR1 SEHNR, CDR2 FQNEAQ (reference sequence). The CDR3 covers 17 residues. With 3 bases clipped from V and 2 bases from J, the junction kept 12 bases outside the gene matches. CDR3 region: CASSFLPGQSINTEAFF. The CDR3 region has the DNA TGTGCCAGCAGCTTCTTGCCGGGACAGTCGATTAACACTGAAGCTTTCTTT.

The V call is TRBV29-1, the J call TRBJ2-4, with 11 bases identical to TRBD1. Germline loops: CDR1 SQVTM, CDR2 ANQGSEA. Germline trimming cut 7 bases from V and 10 bases from J; bases unmatched to any gene: 6. This CDR3 comprises 12 residues. The CDR3 loop is CSGGTGGSIQYF. Here the CDR3 DNA reads TGCAGCGGGGGGACAGGGGGAAGTATTCAGTACTTC.

V and J are TRBV20-1 and TRBJ2-7; D remains ambiguous. The DNA end is a closer match to TRBJ2-5, so the J assignment may be wrong. The CDR3 has 11 amino acids. Germline-derived CDR1 and CDR2 are DFQATT and SNEGSKA (reference sequence). CDR3 bases: TGCAGTGCTAGGTACTACGAGACCCAGTACTTC. Translated, it gives CSARYYETQYF.